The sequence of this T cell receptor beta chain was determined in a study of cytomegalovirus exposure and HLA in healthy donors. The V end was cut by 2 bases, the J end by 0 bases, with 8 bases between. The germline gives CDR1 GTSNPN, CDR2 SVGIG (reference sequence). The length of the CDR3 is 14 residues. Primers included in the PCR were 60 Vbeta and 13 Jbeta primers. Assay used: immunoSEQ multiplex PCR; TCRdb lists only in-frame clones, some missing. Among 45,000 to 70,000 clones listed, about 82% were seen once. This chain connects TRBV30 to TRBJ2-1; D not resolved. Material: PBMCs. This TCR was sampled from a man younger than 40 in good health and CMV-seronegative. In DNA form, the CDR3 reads TGTGCCTGGAGTCTACCTGGCTCCTACAATGAGCAGTTCTTC. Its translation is CAWSLPGSYNEQFF.